The T cell receptor (beta chain) under discussion was sequenced for a study of identical twins. Each CDR3 protein is one row after TCRdb ran MiXCR on the 5' RACE reads. The sample yields 470,000 or so distinct CDR3 sequences, around 24% seen once. This sample was shared with a second study, whose subject was T cells expressing NK-cell markers. From that second work: HCMV serostatus: most of the eight sequenced donors positive, one negative. Top CD8+ clonotypes included the dominant CD3+CD56+NKG2C+ clonotypes in several donors.

The clonotype was recovered from a woman in her late teens or twenties in good health. Sample: CD4+ T cells sorted from blood.

Here the CDR3 DNA reads TGCAGTGCTGGGCTAGCGGGAGGAACAGATACGCAGTATTTT. Protein sequence: CSAGLAGGTDTQYF. The chain combines TRBV20-1 with TRBJ2-3, with 11 bases lining up with TRBD2. The germline CDR1 and CDR2 sequences are DFQATT and SNEGSKA (reference sequence). Losses at the gene ends were 5 bases for V and 3 bases for J; bases not matched to a gene: 4. The CDR3 covers 14 residues.